The 23 T cell receptor beta chains in this list originate from one sample, sequenced in a study of cytomegalovirus exposure and HLA in healthy donors. TCRdb keeps only in-frame clones here, not all; method: immunoSEQ multiplex PCR. The top ten hold roughly 1% of the sample, which has roughly 220,000 clones, 75% to 95% seen once. The specimen sequenced was PBMCs. The receptors were sampled from a woman under 30 in good health and CMV-seronegative.

The V call is TRBV6-5, the J call TRBJ2-5, with no clear D. The CDR3 covers 13 residues. Germline assignment: CDR1 MNHEY and CDR2 SVGAGI. V was cut by 0 bases and J by 8 bases, with 10 bases left in between. The CDR3 spells CASSYSVGHTQYF. The CDR3 region has the DNA TGTGCCAGCAGTTACTCTGTTGGGCATACCCAGTACTTC.

The V gene is TRBV5-4, the J gene TRBJ2-7; TRBD2 matches at 8 bases. CDR1 is SGHNT, CDR2 YYREEE, per germline (reference sequence). CDR3 length: 14 residues. V lost 2 bases, J lost 1 base, and 2 bases stayed unmatched. The CDR3 reads CASSFRGGSYEQYF. In nucleotides, the CDR3 is TGTGCCAGCAGCTTTCGGGGGGGTTCCTACGAGCAGTACTTC.

The rearrangement uses TRBV11-2 and TRBJ2-7, with TRBD2 as a possible D gene (6 bases). This CDR3 is built from 15 residues. Germline CDR1 SGHAT, CDR2 FQNNGV. V gave up 6 bases and J gave up 6 bases, with 21 bases separating them. In DNA, the CDR3 is TGTGCCAGCAGGGAGGCTACCGGGACTCTCTCCGAGCAGTACTTC. Its protein product is CASREATGTLSEQYF.

V gene TRBV28 combines with J gene TRBJ1-4, with TRBD1 matching 12 bases. Germline V lookup: CDR1 MDHEN, CDR2 SYDVKM. The CDR3 spans 13 residues. V lost 8 bases and J lost 8; bases outside the gene matches: 3. CDR3 DNA: TGTGCCAGCCGGGACAGGGGGCCAGAAAAACTGTTTTTT. Its protein product is CASRDRGPEKLFF.

This chain joins TRBV9 and TRBJ2-4; TRBD1 aligns across 7 bases. The CDR3 consists of 15 residues. CDR1 and CDR2 (germline): SGDLS, YYNGEE. Losses at the gene ends were 0 bases for V and 8 bases for J; bases not matched to a gene: 8. CDR3: CASSVDPGGWDIQYF. The CDR3 DNA reads TGTGCCAGCAGCGTAGACCCAGGGGGTTGGGACATTCAGTACTTC.

The chain has TRBV28 and TRBJ1-4; possible D gene TRBD1, 6 bases. Per germline, CDR1 MDHEN and CDR2 SYDVKM. V lost 6 bases, J lost 7 bases, and 15 bases lay in between. The CDR3 totals 14 residues. The CDR3 spells CASRNRVVGEKLFF. In nucleotides, the CDR3 is TGTGCCAGCAGGAACAGGGTGGTTGGTGAAAAACTGTTTTTT.

The chain joins TRBV29-1 to TRBJ1-5, with 7 bases fitting TRBD1. V dropped 7 bases and J dropped 1; count of bases not matched to a gene: 4. This CDR3 comprises 13 residues. From germline, CDR1 is SQVTM and CDR2 ANQGSEA. Here the CDR3 DNA reads TGCAGCGCAAAGACAGGGAGCAATCAGCCCCAGCATTTT. Translated, it gives CSAKTGSNQPQHF.

This clone was recorded once. This chain joins TRBV5-1 and TRBJ2-3, with 13 bases matching TRBD2. The CDR3 loop spans 19 amino acids. V gave up 0 bases and J gave up 2 bases; unmatched junction bases: 9. Germline CDR1 is SGHRS and CDR2 is YFSETQ. The CDR3 loop reads CASSLARPGLAGLTDTQYF. The CDR3 DNA sequence: TGCGCCAGCAGCTTGGCGCGCCCGGGACTAGCGGGGCTCACAGATACGCAGTATTTT. The full variable domain, completed using reference TRBV5-1 and TRBJ2-3, is KAGVTQTPRYLIKTRGQQVTLSCSPISGHRSVSWYQQTPGQGLQFLFEYFSETQRNKGNFPGRFSGRQFSNSRSEMNVSTLELGDSALYLCASSLARPGLAGLTDTQYFGPGTRLTVL.

CDR3 amino acids: CASSQSVLNTLRGKYGYTF. DNA of the CDR3: TGTGCCAGCAGCCAAAGTGTGCTGAACACCCTACGGGGTAAATATGGCTACACCTTC. The chain links TRBV14 to TRBJ1-2; D ambiguous. This CDR3 spans 19 amino acids. Trimming cost V 2 bases and J 5 bases, with 27 bases left between them. Germline V gene sequence: CDR1 SGHDN, CDR2 FVKESK.

In regard to this clone: Mismatch with germline at one junction end may stem from a read error. The V call is TRBV7-9, the J call TRBJ2-5, with 9 bases that match TRBD1. Germline V gene data show CDR1 as SEHNR and CDR2 as FQNEAQ (reference sequence). There are 11 residues in the CDR3. The CDR3 bases are TGTGCCAGCAGCTTATGGGACAGGGATAACTTC. Translated: CASSLWDRDNF.

The chain couples TRBV28 to TRBJ1-1, with 7 positions matching TRBD1. Per the germline V gene, CDR1 is MDHEN and CDR2 is SYDVKM. This CDR3 is built from 14 residues. The V segment lost 10 bases and the J segment 6 bases; nucleotides outside the gene matches: 14. For the CDR3, the DNA is TGTGCCACCGAATCCGGAGGGGGCAGTGCTGAAGCTTTCTTT. It codes for CATESGGGSAEAFF.

This chain joins TRBV11-3 and TRBJ2-2; 7 nucleotides line up with TRBD2. The V gene's germline CDR1 is SGHNT and CDR2 YENEEA. CDR3 length equals 15 residues. J gave up 5 bases and V 1 base, and 4 bases lay outside the gene matches. The CDR3 sequence: CASSLGVGRTGELFF. CDR3 sequence (DNA): TGTGCCAGCAGCTTAGGGGTCGGGAGGACCGGGGAGCTGTTTTTT.

The rearrangement uses TRBV19 and TRBJ1-6, with 7 bases that match TRBD1. The trim removed 6 bases at V and 9 bases at J, leaving 17 bases unmatched. Germline lookup yields CDR1 LNHDA and CDR2 SQIVND (reference sequence). The CDR3 has 17 residues. Here the CDR3 DNA reads TGTGCCAGTAGGGATAGACAGGGACTTTCCTGGACTTCACCCCTCCACTTT. Translation: CASRDRQGLSWTSPLHF.

V is TRBV6-1 and J is TRBJ2-2; the D gene is possibly TRBD1 (6 bases). The CDR3 is 13 amino acids. Germline values: CDR1 MNHNS, CDR2 SASEGT. Trimming removed 8 bases from V and 2 bases from J, with 9 bases in between. DNA for the CDR3: TGTGCCAGCGGCAGGGGTAACACCGGGGAGCTGTTTTTT. Its translation: CASGRGNTGELFF.

This chain uses TRBV6-5 with TRBJ2-7; TRBD1 agrees at 9 bases. Germline loops: CDR1 MNHEY, CDR2 SVGAGI. The CDR3 is 13 amino acids. V gave up 6 bases and J gave up 6 bases; unmatched junction bases: 6. The CDR3 coding sequence is TGTGCCAGCAGCTCGGACAGGGGAAGCGAGCAGTACTTC. Translating gives CASSSDRGSEQYF.

The DNA for the CDR3 is TGTGCCAGCACCCAGTTAGCGGGAGGGAGAGAGCAGTACTTC. Amino acid sequence: CASTQLAGGREQYF. The chain carries TRBV6-5 and TRBJ2-7; 11 positions match TRBD2. J gave up 7 bases and V 7 bases, and 9 bases lay outside the gene matches. The CDR3 is 14 amino acids. Germline CDR1 is MNHEY and CDR2 is SVGAGI.

The chain has TRBV6-5 and TRBJ2-3; 9 bases align to TRBD1. Germline-derived CDR1 and CDR2 are MNHEY and SVGAGI. The CDR3 is made up of 15 amino acids. V was pared by 2 bases and J by 4 bases, with 4 bases of the junction left unmatched. The CDR3 loop reads CASSYTQGAADTQYF. The CDR3 coding sequence is TGTGCCAGCAGTTACACACAGGGGGCTGCAGATACGCAGTATTTT.

The chain uses TRBV28 and TRBJ1-1, with D possibly being TRBD1 (5 bases). The V gene lost 8 bases and the J gene lost 6 bases, with 22 bases spanning the gap. Looked up from germline, CDR1 is MDHEN and CDR2 is SYDVKM. The CDR3 contains 15 residues. The CDR3 protein is CASGRDFTIGAEAFF. The CDR3 nucleotides are TGTGCCAGCGGCCGGGACTTCACAATAGGCGCTGAAGCTTTCTTT.

This clone was seen just once. The chain joins TRBV18 to TRBJ1-4, with D uncertain. Germline V CDR1 and CDR2: KGHSH, LQKENI. The length of the CDR3 is 15 residues. V dropped 3 bases and J dropped 8 bases, with 16 bases sitting between them. The CDR3 bases are TGTGCCAGCTCACCGCTACAGACTATTGACGAAAAACTGTTTTTT. Its protein is CASSPLQTIDEKLFF.

This clone was counted only a few times. The chain uses TRBV11-2 and TRBJ2-7; 7 nucleotides agree with TRBD1. This CDR3 spans 17 amino acids. Losses at the gene ends were 5 bases for V and 2 bases for J; bases not matched to a gene: 15. CDR1 and CDR2 from the germline V gene are SGHAT and FQNNGV. The CDR3 DNA reads TGTGCCAGCAGCGTCGCCCAGCCGAGAGACAGGGCCTACGAGCAGTACTTC. Its translation: CASSVAQPRDRAYEQYF.

V and J are TRBV5-4 and TRBJ1-3; possibly TRBD1 for D (5 bases). V was pared by 0 bases and J by 1 base, with 8 bases between. This CDR3 has 15 residues. CDR1 SGHNT and CDR2 YYREEE come from the germline V gene (reference sequence). CDR3 sequence reads: CASSLGRGSGNTIYF. CDR3 DNA: TGTGCCAGCAGCTTGGGTCGGGGGTCTGGAAACACCATATATTTT.

The gene calls are TRBV29-1 and TRBJ1-2; TRBD1 is a possible D gene (5 bases). Germline-derived CDR1 and CDR2 are SQVTM and ANQGSEA. The CDR3 runs to 11 residues. V was trimmed by 6 bases and J by 8 bases, leaving 13 bases between them. The CDR3 sequence: CSVDAGDGYTF. The CDR3 bases are TGCAGCGTCGACGCGGGGGACGGCTACACCTTC. Combining the CDR3 with reference TRBV29-1 and TRBJ1-2 gives the whole variable domain SAVISQKPSRDICQRGTSLTIQCQVDSQVTMMFWYRQQPGQSLTLIATANQGSEATYESGFVIDKFPISRPNLTFSTLTVSNMSPEDSSIYLCSVDAGDGYTFGSGTRLTVV.

V usage is TRBV10-3 and J usage is TRBJ2-1, with 9 bases lining up with TRBD2. Germline CDR1 and CDR2: ENHRY and SYGVKD. The CDR3 consists of 14 residues. V trimming: 7 bases; J trimming: 8 bases; junction bases outside the gene matches: 9. The CDR3 DNA follows: TGTGCCATCAACCCGGGACTAGCTCAAGATGAGCAGTTCTTC. Amino acids: CAINPGLAQDEQFF.